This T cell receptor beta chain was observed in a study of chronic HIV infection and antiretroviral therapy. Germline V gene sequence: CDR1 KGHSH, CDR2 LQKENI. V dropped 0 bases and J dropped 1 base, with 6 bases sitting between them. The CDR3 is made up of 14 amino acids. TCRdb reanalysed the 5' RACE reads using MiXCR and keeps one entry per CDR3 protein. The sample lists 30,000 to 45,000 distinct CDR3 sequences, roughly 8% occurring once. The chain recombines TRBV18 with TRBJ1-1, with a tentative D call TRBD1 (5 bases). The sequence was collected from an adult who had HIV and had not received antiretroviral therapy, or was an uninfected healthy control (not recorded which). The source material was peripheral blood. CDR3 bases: TGTGCCAGCTCACCACCCGACAGGAACACTGAAGCTTTCTTT. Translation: CASSPPDRNTEAFF.